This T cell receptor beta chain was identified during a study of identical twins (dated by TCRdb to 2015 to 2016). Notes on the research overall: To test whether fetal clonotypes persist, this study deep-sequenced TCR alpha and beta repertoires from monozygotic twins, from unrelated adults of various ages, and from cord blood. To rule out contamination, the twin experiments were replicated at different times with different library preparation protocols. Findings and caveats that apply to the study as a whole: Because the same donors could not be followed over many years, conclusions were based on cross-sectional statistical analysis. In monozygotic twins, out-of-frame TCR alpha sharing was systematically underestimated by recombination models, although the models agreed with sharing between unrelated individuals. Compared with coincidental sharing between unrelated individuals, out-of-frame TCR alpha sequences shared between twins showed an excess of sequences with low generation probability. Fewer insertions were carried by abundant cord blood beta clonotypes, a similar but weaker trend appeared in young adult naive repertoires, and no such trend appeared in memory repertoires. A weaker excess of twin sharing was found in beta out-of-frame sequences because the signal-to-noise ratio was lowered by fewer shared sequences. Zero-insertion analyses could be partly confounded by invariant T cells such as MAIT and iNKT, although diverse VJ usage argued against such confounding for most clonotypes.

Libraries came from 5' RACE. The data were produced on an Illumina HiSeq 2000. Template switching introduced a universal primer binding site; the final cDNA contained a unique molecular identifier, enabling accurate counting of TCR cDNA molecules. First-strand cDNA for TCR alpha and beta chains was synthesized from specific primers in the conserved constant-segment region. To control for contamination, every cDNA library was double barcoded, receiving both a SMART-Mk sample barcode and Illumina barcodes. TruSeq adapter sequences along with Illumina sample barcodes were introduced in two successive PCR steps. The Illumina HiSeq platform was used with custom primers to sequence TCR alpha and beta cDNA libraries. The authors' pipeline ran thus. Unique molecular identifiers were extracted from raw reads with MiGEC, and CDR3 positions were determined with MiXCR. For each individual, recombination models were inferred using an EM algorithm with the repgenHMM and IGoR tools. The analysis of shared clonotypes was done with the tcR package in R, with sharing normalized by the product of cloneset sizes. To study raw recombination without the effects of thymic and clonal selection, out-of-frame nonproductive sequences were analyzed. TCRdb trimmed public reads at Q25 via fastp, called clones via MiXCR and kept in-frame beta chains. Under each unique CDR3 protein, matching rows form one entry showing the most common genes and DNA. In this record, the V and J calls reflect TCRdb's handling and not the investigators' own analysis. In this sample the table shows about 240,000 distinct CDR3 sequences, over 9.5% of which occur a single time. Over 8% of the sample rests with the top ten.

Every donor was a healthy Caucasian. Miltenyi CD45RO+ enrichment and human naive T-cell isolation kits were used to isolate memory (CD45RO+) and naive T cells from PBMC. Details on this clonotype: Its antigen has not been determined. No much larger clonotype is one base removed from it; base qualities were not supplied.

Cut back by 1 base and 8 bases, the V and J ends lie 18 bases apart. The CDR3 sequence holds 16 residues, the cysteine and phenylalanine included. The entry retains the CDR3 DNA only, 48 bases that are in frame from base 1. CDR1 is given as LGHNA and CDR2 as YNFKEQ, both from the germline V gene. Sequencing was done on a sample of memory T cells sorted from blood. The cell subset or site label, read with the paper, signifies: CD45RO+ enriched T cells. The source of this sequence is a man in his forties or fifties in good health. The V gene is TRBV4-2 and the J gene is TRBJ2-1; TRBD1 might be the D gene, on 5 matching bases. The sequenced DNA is TGTGCCAGCAGCCAAGTTAATCAGGGCGCCGGTCATGAGCAGTTCTTC. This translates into CASSQVNQGAGHEQFF.